Listed here is a single TCR beta chain. V lost 0 bases, J lost 10 bases, and 8 bases lay in between. CDR1 is SGHRS, CDR2 YFSETQ, per germline. The CDR3 runs 12 residues. This record comes from a study of OX40 agonist ivuxolimab in advanced cancers. Some clones are missing from TCRdb's copy, which holds only in-frame ones; the method was immunoSEQ multiplex PCR. The sample carries over 80,000 clones, approximately 80% recorded once. The receptor was isolated from an adult with an advanced solid tumor such as melanoma, head and neck, liver or kidney cancer. The sequencing used CD4+ or CD8+ T cells sorted from blood, collected in a trial of the OX40 agonist ivuxolimab. The V and J genes are TRBV5-1 and TRBJ2-1; D uncertain. The CDR3 DNA reads as TGCGCCAGCAGCTTGGTAATGAGCGAGCAGTTCTTC. Protein sequence: CASSLVMSEQFF.